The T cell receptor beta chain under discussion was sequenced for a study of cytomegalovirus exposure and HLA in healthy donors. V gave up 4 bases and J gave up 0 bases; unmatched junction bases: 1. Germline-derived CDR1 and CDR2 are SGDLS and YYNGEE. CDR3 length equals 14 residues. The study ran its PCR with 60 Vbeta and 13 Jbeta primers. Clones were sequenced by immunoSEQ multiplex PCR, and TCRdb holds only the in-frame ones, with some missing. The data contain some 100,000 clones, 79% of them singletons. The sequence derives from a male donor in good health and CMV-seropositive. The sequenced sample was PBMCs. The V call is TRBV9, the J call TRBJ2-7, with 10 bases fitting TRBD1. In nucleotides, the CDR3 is TGTGCCAGCAGCCGGACAGGGGGCTCCTACGAGCAGTACTTC. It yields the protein CASSRTGGSYEQYF.